The rows below give T cell receptor beta chains drawn from one sample of a study of blood T cell repertoires in COVID-19. Data came from immunoSEQ multiplex PCR; TCRdb stores just in-frame clones and leaves some out. Here the sample spans some 31,000 clones, approximately 91% being singletons. The sample consisted of peripheral blood. Receptors originate from a human donor in a cohort sampled during active COVID-19. CDR3s include the opening cysteine and the closing phenylalanine or tryptophan. A D gene is named only where the DNA matches it firmly. Only some rows state a clone size, as once, few, many or a class for expanded clones.

j_call: TRBJ1-1
clone_size: NA
v_call: TRBV27
d_call: TRBD1
cdr3_aa: CASSLSSGGYTEAFF
cdr3_nt: TGTGCCAGCAGTTTATCGTCAGGGGGGTACACTGAAGCTTTCTTT

j_call: TRBJ2-5
clone_size: NA
v_call: TRBV5-1
d_call: NA
cdr3_aa: CASSWGTVETQYF
cdr3_nt: TGCGCCAGCAGCTGGGGGACTGTGGAGACCCAGTACTTC

j_call: TRBJ1-4
clone_size: NA
v_call: TRBV7-9
d_call: NA
cdr3_aa: CASSFQGEKLFF
cdr3_nt: TGTGCCAGCAGCTTCCAGGGGGAAAAACTGTTTTTT

j_call: TRBJ1-1
clone_size: NA
v_call: TRBV6-2/TRBV6-3
d_call: NA
cdr3_aa: CASSNSGSATEAFF
cdr3_nt: TGTGCCAGCAGCAATTCAGGGTCGGCCACTGAAGCTTTCTTT

j_call: TRBJ1-2
clone_size: NA
v_call: TRBV5-6
d_call: NA
cdr3_aa: CASSIQLNYGYTF
cdr3_nt: TGTGCCAGCAGCATACAGCTCAACTATGGCTACACCTTC

j_call: TRBJ2-2
clone_size: NA
v_call: TRBV7-2
d_call: NA
cdr3_aa: CASSLRRDRTGELFF
cdr3_nt: TGTGCCAGCAGCTTAAGGCGGGATAGGACCGGGGAGCTGTTTTTT

j_call: TRBJ2-7
clone_size: NA
v_call: TRBV11-1
d_call: NA
cdr3_aa: CASSGTGSYEQYF
cdr3_nt: TGTGCCAGCAGCGGAACGGGGTCCTACGAGCAGTACTTC

j_call: TRBJ1-2
clone_size: NA
v_call: TRBV24-1
d_call: TRBD1
cdr3_aa: CATSESGQGNYGYTF
cdr3_nt: TGTGCCACCAGTGAAAGCGGACAGGGGAACTATGGCTACACCTTC

j_call: TRBJ1-2
clone_size: NA
v_call: TRBV30
d_call: NA
cdr3_aa: CAWAGVVGGYTF
cdr3_nt: TGTGCCTGGGCGGGGGTGGTAGGTGGCTACACCTTC

j_call: TRBJ1-4
clone_size: NA
v_call: TRBV20-1
d_call: NA
cdr3_aa: CSASRGPNEKLFF
cdr3_nt: TGCAGTGCTAGTCGAGGCCCTAATGAAAAACTGTTTTTT

j_call: TRBJ2-7
clone_size: NA
v_call: TRBV6-5
d_call: TRBD2
cdr3_aa: CASSPSGTPYEQYF
cdr3_nt: TGTGCCAGCAGTCCTAGCGGGACCCCCTACGAGCAGTACTTC

j_call: TRBJ2-2
clone_size: NA
v_call: TRBV6-5
d_call: NA
cdr3_aa: CASSREWPNTGELFF
cdr3_nt: TGTGCCAGCAGTAGGGAGTGGCCGAACACCGGGGAGCTGTTTTTT

j_call: TRBJ1-1
clone_size: few
v_call: TRBV6-2/TRBV6-3
d_call: NA
cdr3_aa: CASSLSGLRLRGTEAFF
cdr3_nt: TGTGCCAGCAGTTTGTCTGGGTTGAGACTAAGAGGCACTGAAGCTTTCTTT

j_call: TRBJ2-5
clone_size: NA
v_call: TRBV3-1/TRBV3-2
d_call: NA
cdr3_aa: CASSQRGVGKETQYF
cdr3_nt: TGTGCCAGCAGCCAGCGGGGTGTTGGAAAAGAGACCCAGTACTTC

j_call: TRBJ1-6
clone_size: NA
v_call: TRBV18
d_call: NA
cdr3_aa: CASSPISQADSPLHF
cdr3_nt: TGTGCCAGCTCACCAATAAGTCAGGCCGATTCACCCCTCCACTTT

j_call: TRBJ1-6
clone_size: NA
v_call: TRBV18
d_call: NA
cdr3_aa: CASSPPIGREGSYNSPLHF
cdr3_nt: TGTGCCAGCTCACCACCGATCGGCAGGGAAGGCTCCTATAATTCACCCCTCCACTTT

j_call: TRBJ2-7
clone_size: NA
v_call: TRBV5-1
d_call: NA
cdr3_aa: CASSVHRANSYEQYF
cdr3_nt: TGCGCCAGCAGCGTCCACAGGGCCAACTCCTACGAGCAGTACTTC

j_call: TRBJ2-1
clone_size: once
v_call: TRBV19
d_call: NA
cdr3_aa: CASSIRFIYNEQFF
cdr3_nt: TGTGCCAGTAGTATACGTTTTATCTACAATGAGCAGTTCTTC

j_call: TRBJ1-6
clone_size: NA
v_call: TRBV5-1
d_call: TRBD1
cdr3_aa: CASSPGTVDNSPLHF
cdr3_nt: TGCGCCAGCAGCCCAGGGACAGTGGATAATTCACCCCTCCACTTT

j_call: TRBJ1-1
clone_size: NA
v_call: TRBV30
d_call: NA
cdr3_aa: CAWNPTRWDTEAFF
cdr3_nt: TGTGCCTGGAATCCGACACGGTGGGACACTGAAGCTTTCTTT

j_call: TRBJ1-2
clone_size: NA
v_call: TRBV5-4
d_call: NA
cdr3_aa: CASSWGVGTAYGYTF
cdr3_nt: TGTGCCAGCAGCTGGGGGGTAGGGACCGCGTATGGCTACACCTTC

j_call: TRBJ2-2
clone_size: NA
v_call: TRBV30
d_call: NA
cdr3_aa: CAWSEGGFLTGELFF
cdr3_nt: TGTGCCTGGAGTGAGGGAGGCTTCCTCACCGGGGAGCTGTTTTTT